The clone carrying this T cell receptor beta chain was counted ten times or more. Its antigen is unidentified. These data come from a study of spatial heterogeneity in lung cancer. Study outcomes and limitations: Counts of expanded alpha and beta TCRs within tumors tracked the tumor nonsynonymous mutation count.

The germline V gene has CDR1 GTSNPN and CDR2 SVGIG (reference sequence). Germline trimming cut 1 base from V and 7 bases from J; bases unmatched to any gene: 6. CDR3 length: 14 residues. Time point defined: sample taken at primary tumor resection. Untreated early-stage non-small cell lung cancer patients, roughly 72 in total, were the donors. No cell sorting; template was whole RNA from tumor, lung tissue or PBMC. On each TCR cDNA molecule, a unique molecular identifier was present. TCRdb used MiXCR to reprocess the 5' RACE reads, holding one entry per CDR3 protein. The sample lists around 100,000 distinct CDR3 sequences; 4.4% were seen once.

V and J are TRBV30 and TRBJ1-2; TRBD1 aligns across 10 bases. The source of this sequence is a male donor with early-stage non-small cell lung cancer. The material was lung tumor tissue, obtained at surgery. CDR3 loop: CAWSASGQGLGYTF. CDR3 bases: TGTGCCTGGAGTGCATCGGGACAGGGGCTTGGCTACACCTTC.